This T cell receptor beta chain was captured in a study of OX40 agonist ivuxolimab in advanced cancers. Study details: Of the participants, approximately 44% had some prior anti-PD-1, anti-PD-L1 or anti-CTLA-4 therapy, which was allowed.

Germline V gene lookup returns CDR1 MNHEY and CDR2 SMNVEV (reference sequence). This CDR3 has 13 residues. V lost 2 bases and J 2 bases, leaving 7 bases between the germline ends. No patient had autoimmune disease or received systemic immunosuppression. The timepoints at which blood was sampled were baseline, cycle 4 day 1, and cycle 7 day 1. Data came from immunoSEQ multiplex PCR; TCRdb stores just in-frame clones and leaves some out. The sample has roughly 30,000 clones, around 86% seen once. Study-wide results and limits: CD4+ and CD8+ T cells in blood underwent clonal expansion by week 6 at 0.1 to 3.0 mg/kg.

Concerning this clone: The antigen remains undetermined.

The sequence was collected from an adult with an advanced solid tumor such as melanoma, head and neck, liver or kidney cancer. Sequencing was performed on CD4+ or CD8+ T cells sorted from blood, taken in a trial of the OX40 agonist ivuxolimab. The J gene is TRBJ2-7, the V gene TRBV27, with D perhaps assigned TRBD1 or TRBD2 (5 bases each). CDR3 DNA sequence: TGTGCCAGCAGTTTACAGGGACCCTACGAGCAGTACTTC. This gives the protein CASSLQGPYEQYF.